Here is one TCR beta chain with its context. The antigen is undetermined. This entry comes from a study of T cell responses to AZD1222 COVID-19 vaccine. The method was immunoSEQ multiplex PCR; TCRdb's version includes in-frame clones alone and lacks a portion of them. The sample includes roughly 150,000 clones, approximately 91% of them seen just once. Overall study results and limits: Repertoire samples came only from after the peak T cell response.

The receptor was derived from an adult who received the AZD1222 COVID-19 vaccine. The sequences come from peripheral blood, collected 28 days after the second AZD1222 dose.

CDR3 loop: CASSEGDGDPQYF. In DNA, the CDR3 is TGCGCCAGCAGCGAGGGTGATGGGGACCCCCAGTACTTC. The gene calls are TRBV5-1 and TRBJ2-5; either TRBD1 or TRBD2 may supply D (5 bases each). V shed 4 bases and J shed 9 bases, with 16 bases lying between them. This CDR3 comprises 13 residues. Germline loops: CDR1 SGHRS, CDR2 YFSETQ. Full variable domain (missing parts from reference TRBV5-1 and TRBJ2-5): KAGVTQTPRYLIKTRGQQVTLSCSPISGHRSVSWYQQTPGQGLQFLFEYFSETQRNKGNFPGRFSGRQFSNSRSEMNVSTLELGDSALYLCASSEGDGDPQYFGPGTRLLVL.